The 30 T cell receptor beta chains listed next were all sequenced from one sample in a study of cytomegalovirus exposure and HLA in healthy donors. Primers for the PCR totalled 60 Vbeta and 13 Jbeta. Sequencing used immunoSEQ multiplex PCR; TCRdb keeps in-frame clones, though not all of them. Here the sample spans some 100,000 clones, roughly 70% being singletons. Sequencing used PBMCs. Receptors originate from a woman in her fifties or sixties in good health and CMV-seropositive.

The rearrangement uses TRBV7-2 and TRBJ2-5; 10 bases are a match to TRBD2. V lost 5 bases, J lost 10 bases, and 10 bases stayed unmatched. The CDR3 spans 14 residues. Germline CDR1 and CDR2: SGHTA and FQGNSA. The CDR3 region has the DNA TGTGCCAGCAGCGTATCTAGCGGGAGAATGGGCCAGTACTTC. The encoded protein is CASSVSSGRMGQYF.

The rearrangement joins TRBV5-5 to TRBJ2-7; TRBD2 matches at 9 bases. This CDR3 spans 16 amino acids. Germline loops: CDR1 SGHKS, CDR2 YYEKEE (reference sequence). V shed 2 bases, J shed 2 bases, and the junction held 8 bases outside the gene matches. This CDR3 is CASSFGRAGGAYEQYF. CDR3 nucleotides: TGTGCCAGCAGCTTTGGAAGAGCGGGGGGTGCCTACGAGCAGTACTTC. Complete variable domain (other parts from reference TRBV5-5 and TRBJ2-7): DAGVTQSPTHLIKTRGQQVTLRCSPISGHKSVSWYQQVLGQGPQFIFQYYEKEERGRGNFPDRFSARQFPNYSSELNVNALLLGDSALYLCASSFGRAGGAYEQYFGPGTRLTVT.

This chain links TRBV7-8 with TRBJ2-3; 11 positions agree with TRBD1. This CDR3 contains 20 residues. J was trimmed by 6 bases and V by 5 bases; bases with no gene match: 22. Germline lookup yields CDR1 SGHVS and CDR2 FQNEAQ. CDR3 sequence (DNA): TGTGCCAGCAGCCTCGCCTCCGGGACAGGGGGTGAGGGACTTGGGGATACGCAGTATTTT. Translating it yields CASSLASGTGGEGLGDTQYF.

This clone was observed once. This sequence joins TRBV29-1 and TRBJ2-2; a possible D gene is TRBD1 (6 bases). Germline CDR1 and CDR2: SQVTM and ANQGSEA. The V gene lost 6 bases and the J gene lost 6 bases, with 14 bases spanning the gap. This CDR3 comprises 13 residues. CDR3 residues: CSVALQGAGELFF. CDR3 DNA sequence: TGCAGCGTCGCACTACAGGGTGCCGGGGAGCTGTTTTTT.

This rearrangement joins TRBV6-6 to TRBJ2-2; 7 bases line up with TRBD1. CDR1 MNHNY and CDR2 SVGAGI come from the germline V gene (reference sequence). CDR3 length: 15 residues. Trimming at V came to 2 bases and at J to 8 bases, leaving 8 bases not matched to a gene. The CDR3 bases are TGTGCCAGCAGTTACACGGGACAGTCAACGGGGGAGCTGTTTTTT. Its protein product is CASSYTGQSTGELFF.

J is TRBJ1-1 and V is TRBV9; no firm D call. CDR3 length equals 16 residues. Germline V gene sequence: CDR1 SGDLS, CDR2 YYNGEE. Trimming took off 3 bases at V and 1 base at J, with 16 bases between the two ends. The CDR3 bases are TGTGCCAGCAGCGCCAGGCCCGATCAGGAGAACACTGAAGCTTTCTTT. It yields the protein CASSARPDQENTEAFF.

The V gene is TRBV6-5, the J gene TRBJ1-1, with D unresolved. Trimming took off 6 bases at V and 5 bases at J, with 13 bases between the two ends. This CDR3 has 13 residues. The germline gives CDR1 MNHEY, CDR2 SVGAGI. The CDR3: CASRKAVGTEAFF. DNA of the CDR3: TGTGCCAGCAGAAAAGCGGTCGGTACTGAAGCTTTCTTT.

V and J are TRBV6-1 and TRBJ2-1, with TRBD2 matching 7 bases. The CDR3 is 13 residues long. CDR1 MNHNS and CDR2 SASEGT come from the germline V gene. Unmatched junction bases numbered 6, after V lost 10 bases and J lost 3 bases. The CDR3 is CAKQGGSYNEQFF. For the CDR3, the DNA is TGTGCCAAGCAGGGCGGGAGCTACAATGAGCAGTTCTTC.

The rearrangement uses TRBV11-3 and TRBJ2-7, with 7 bases fitting TRBD2. This CDR3 contains 12 residues. Germline lookup yields CDR1 SGHNT and CDR2 YENEEA. Trimming removed 8 bases from V and 5 bases from J; junction bases left unmatched: 6. This CDR3 is CASAGVSNEQYF. In nucleotides, the CDR3 is TGTGCCAGCGCGGGAGTTAGCAACGAGCAGTACTTC. The whole variable domain, remainder taken from reference TRBV11-3 and TRBJ2-7, is EAGVVQSPRYKIIEKKQPVAFWCNPISGHNTLYWYLQNLGQGPELLIRYENEEAVDDSQLPKDRFSAERLKGVDSTLKIQPAELGDSAVYLCASAGVSNEQYFGPGTRLTVT.

The V and J genes are TRBV7-9 and TRBJ2-7, with 12 positions matching TRBD2. The CDR3 has 19 residues. Germline trimming cut 5 bases from V and 6 bases from J; bases unmatched to any gene: 20. Germline V gives CDR1 SEHNR, CDR2 FQNEAQ (reference sequence). As DNA, the CDR3 is TGTGCCAGCAGCCCCCCCCTAAGACTAGCGGGAGATTCGGGTGGCGAGCAGTACTTC. This gives the protein CASSPPLRLAGDSGGEQYF.

This chain joins TRBV2 and TRBJ1-2, with D uncertain. Trimming took 3 bases from V and 4 from J, leaving 12 bases between them. The CDR3 is 14 residues long. Germline CDR1 SNHLY, CDR2 FYNNEI. The CDR3 loop reads CASSDVQLFYGYTF. The CDR3 nucleotides are TGTGCCAGCAGTGATGTACAGCTTTTCTATGGCTACACCTTC. The full variable domain, its missing parts supplied by reference TRBV2 and TRBJ1-2, is EPEVTQTPSHQVTQMGQEVILRCVPISNHLYFYWYRQILGQKVEFLVSFYNNEISEKSEIFDDQFSVERPDGSNFTLKIRSTKLEDSAMYFCASSDVQLFYGYTFGSGTRLTVV.

The V call is TRBV4-3, the J call TRBJ2-1, with a tentative D call TRBD1 (6 bases). V was clipped by 5 bases and J by 9 bases, with 17 bases between them. Germline V gene lookup returns CDR1 LGHNA and CDR2 YSLEER. CDR3 length: 14 amino acids. The chain's CDR3 is CASSTLTGTGEQFF. CDR3 DNA sequence: TGCGCCAGCAGCACCCTGACAGGTACCGGTGAGCAGTTCTTC.

This clone was counted a few times. The V call is TRBV9, the J call TRBJ2-7, with 7 bases matching TRBD2. The trim removed 7 bases at V and 6 bases at J, leaving 16 bases unmatched. CDR1 is SGDLS, CDR2 YYNGEE, per germline. The CDR3 is made up of 15 amino acids. The CDR3 loop reads CASWELALIRSEQYF. CDR3 bases: TGTGCCAGCTGGGAACTAGCGCTAATTAGGAGCGAGCAGTACTTC.

This rearrangement joins TRBV28 to TRBJ2-6; no firm D call. The germline V gene encodes CDR1 MDHEN and CDR2 SYDVKM. This CDR3 region has 12 residues. V lost 11 bases to trimming and J lost 0 bases, with 5 bases between them. The CDR3, as DNA: TGTGCCGCGAGCTCTGGGGCCAACGTCCTGACTTTC. Translating gives CAASSGANVLTF.

V and J are TRBV19 and TRBJ2-1; possibly TRBD2 for D (6 bases). Per germline, CDR1 LNHDA and CDR2 SQIVND (reference sequence). With 7 bases removed from V and 5 bases from J, the gap between germline ends came to 15 bases. This CDR3 is built from 14 residues. The CDR3: CASKGRESHNEQFF. CDR3 nucleotides: TGTGCCAGTAAAGGACGGGAGAGCCACAATGAGCAGTTCTTC.

This clone was counted between two and nine times. V is TRBV2 and J is TRBJ1-1, with D perhaps matching TRBD1 (6 bases). Germline CDR1 reads SNHLY; CDR2 reads FYNNEI. Trimming removed 6 bases from V and 12 bases from J, with 23 bases in between. The length of the CDR3 is 14 residues. For the CDR3, the DNA is TGTGCCAGCAGCAATAATGGGGCAGGGGTTGGCACTTTCTTT. Its translation is CASSNNGAGVGTFF.

The rearrangement links TRBV28 to TRBJ1-5; no clear D gene. The CDR3 is made up of 15 amino acids. V was clipped by 2 bases and J by 1 base, with 9 bases between them. Germline CDR1 and CDR2: MDHEN and SYDVKM. In DNA, the CDR3 is TGTGCCAGCAGTTTACCGAGAGGAAGCAATCAGCCCCAGCATTTT. Protein: CASSLPRGSNQPQHF.

CDR3 residues: CASSLLAGGETQYF. DNA for the CDR3: TGTGCCAGCAGCTTACTAGCGGGAGGAGAGACCCAGTACTTC. The chain carries TRBV5-4 and TRBJ2-5; 12 bases map to TRBD2. Germline V gene sequence: CDR1 SGHNT, CDR2 YYREEE (reference sequence). CDR3 length equals 14 residues. V lost 2 bases and J lost 4; bases outside the gene matches: 0.

The chain employs TRBV19 and TRBJ2-1; no clear D. In germline, CDR1 is LNHDA, CDR2 SQIVND (reference sequence). This CDR3 has 14 residues. The V and J ends lost 0 bases and 4 bases respectively, with 7 bases between them. CDR3 region: CASSIDSQYNEQFF. In DNA form, the CDR3 reads TGTGCCAGTAGTATAGATTCCCAGTACAATGAGCAGTTCTTC.

V usage is TRBV6-5 and J usage is TRBJ2-5, with D possibly TRBD2 on 5 matching bases. Trimming stripped 5 bases from V and 1 base from J, with 8 bases between. The CDR3 length is 13 residues. Germline lookup yields CDR1 MNHEY and CDR2 SVGAGI. DNA for the CDR3: TGTGCCAGCAGTCGGGGTCCCCAAGAGACCCAGTACTTC. Its protein is CASSRGPQETQYF.

This clone appeared a few times. V and J are TRBV5-1 and TRBJ2-5, with 8 bases matching TRBD2. The V gene end was trimmed by 0 bases and the J gene end by 1 base; junction bases not matched to a gene: 5. This CDR3 contains 16 residues. Germline CDR1 is SGHRS and CDR2 is YFSETQ. The CDR3 DNA is TGCGCCAGCAGCTTGGAAAGTACTAGCGGCCAAGAGACCCAGTACTTC. Translating gives CASSLESTSGQETQYF.

The rearrangement uses TRBV14 and TRBJ2-1; 8 bases fit TRBD1. There are 16 residues in the CDR3. CDR1 SGHDN and CDR2 FVKESK come from the germline V gene. J was trimmed by 8 bases and V by 1 base; bases with no gene match: 10. CDR3 in amino acids: CASSQVEGQGRDEQFF. The CDR3 DNA follows: TGTGCCAGCAGCCAAGTGGAAGGACAGGGTCGCGATGAGCAGTTCTTC.

The chain has TRBV2 and TRBJ1-1, with D unclear. The CDR3 runs to 13 residues. Trimming removed 8 bases from V and 0 bases from J, with 10 bases in between. Germline loops: CDR1 SNHLY, CDR2 FYNNEI. Here the CDR3 reads CASGLYMNTEAFF. CDR3 DNA: TGTGCCAGCGGACTGTACATGAACACTGAAGCTTTCTTT.

This clone was seen a single time. The chain uses TRBV5-1 and TRBJ2-1; 7 bases fit TRBD1. With 1 base clipped from V and 4 bases from J, the junction kept 5 bases outside the gene matches. This CDR3 has 15 residues. Germline CDR1 SGHRS, CDR2 YFSETQ. The CDR3, as DNA: TGCGCCAGCAGCTTGCCGCCAGGGGGTTACAATGAGCAGTTCTTC. The encoded protein is CASSLPPGGYNEQFF.

This clone was counted between two and nine times. The J gene is TRBJ2-4, the V gene TRBV19, with 7 nucleotides matching TRBD2. V was pared by 5 bases and J by 0 bases, with 13 bases of the junction left unmatched. Germline V gene lookup returns CDR1 LNHDA and CDR2 SQIVND (reference sequence). The CDR3 has 18 residues. CDR3 loop: CASSSPAGREVAKNIQYF. The CDR3, as DNA: TGTGCCAGTAGTTCCCCGGCAGGGAGGGAGGTAGCCAAAAACATTCAGTACTTC.

The J gene is TRBJ2-7, the V gene TRBV9, with a possible D match to TRBD2 (6 bases). Germline CDR1 SGDLS, CDR2 YYNGEE. The CDR3 spans 14 residues. V gave up 4 bases and J gave up 2 bases, with 13 bases separating them. The CDR3: CASSPGGDPYEQYF. The CDR3 nucleotides are TGTGCCAGCAGCCCCGGCGGGGACCCCTACGAGCAGTACTTC.

The J gene is TRBJ2-1, the V gene TRBV5-1; tentative D call: TRBD1 (5 bases). Per germline, CDR1 SGHRS and CDR2 YFSETQ. The CDR3 consists of 14 residues. Trimming took off 0 bases at V and 2 bases at J, with 6 bases between the two ends. The CDR3 protein is CASSLEGTYNEQFF. CDR3 in DNA: TGCGCCAGCAGCTTGGAGGGGACCTACAATGAGCAGTTCTTC.

The chain carries TRBV7-2 and TRBJ2-3; 8 bases map to TRBD2. This CDR3 is built from 15 residues. In germline, CDR1 is SGHTA, CDR2 FQGNSA. The V and J ends lost 5 bases and 5 bases, in that order; junction bases with no gene match: 9. The CDR3 spells CASSPNAGGRDTQYF. The CDR3 nucleotides read TGTGCCAGCAGCCCCAATGCGGGAGGAAGAGATACGCAGTATTTT.

The chain links TRBV29-1 to TRBJ2-7; TRBD1 is a possible D gene (5 bases). Germline V gene sequence: CDR1 SQVTM, CDR2 ANQGSEA. The CDR3 spans 13 residues. Trimming cost V 2 bases and J 1 base, with 9 bases left between them. CDR3 sequence reads: CSVETTESYEQYF. As DNA, the CDR3 is TGCAGCGTTGAAACGACAGAATCCTACGAGCAGTACTTC.

This rearrangement joins TRBV4-1 to TRBJ2-3; D call uncertain. Between the trimmed V and J ends, which lost 0 bases and 1 base, there was a span of 8 bases. Germline lookup yields CDR1 MGHRA and CDR2 YSYEKL. The CDR3 covers 15 residues. The CDR3 protein is CASSQDRARTDTQYF. In nucleotides, the CDR3 is TGCGCCAGCAGCCAAGACCGAGCCCGCACAGATACGCAGTATTTT.